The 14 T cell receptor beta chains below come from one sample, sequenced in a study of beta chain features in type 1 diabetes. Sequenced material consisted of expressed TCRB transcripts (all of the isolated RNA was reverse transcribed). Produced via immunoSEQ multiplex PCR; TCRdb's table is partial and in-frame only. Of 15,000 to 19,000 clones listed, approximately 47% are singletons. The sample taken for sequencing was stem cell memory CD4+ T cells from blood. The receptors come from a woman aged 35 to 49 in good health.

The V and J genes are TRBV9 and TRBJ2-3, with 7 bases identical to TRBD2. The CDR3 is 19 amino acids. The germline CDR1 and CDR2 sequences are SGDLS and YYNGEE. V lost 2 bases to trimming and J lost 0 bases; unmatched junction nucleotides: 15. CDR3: CASSVRAQRGESSTDTQYF. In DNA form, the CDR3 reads TGTGCCAGCAGCGTCCGGGCCCAGCGGGGAGAATCTAGCACAGATACGCAGTATTTT.

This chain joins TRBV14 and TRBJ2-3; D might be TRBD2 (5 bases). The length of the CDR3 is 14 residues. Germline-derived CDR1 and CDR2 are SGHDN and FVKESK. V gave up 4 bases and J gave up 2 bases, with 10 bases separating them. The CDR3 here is CASSPGLHTDTQYF. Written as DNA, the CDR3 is TGTGCCAGCAGCCCCGGACTCCACACAGATACGCAGTATTTT.

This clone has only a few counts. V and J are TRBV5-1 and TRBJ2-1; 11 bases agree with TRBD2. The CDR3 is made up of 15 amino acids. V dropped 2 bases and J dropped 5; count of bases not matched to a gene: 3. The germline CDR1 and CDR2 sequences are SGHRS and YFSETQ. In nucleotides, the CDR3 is TGCGCCAGCAGCTTATTAGCGGGGGGGAACAATGAGCAGTTCTTC. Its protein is CASSLLAGGNNEQFF. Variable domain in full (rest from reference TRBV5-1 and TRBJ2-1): KAGVTQTPRYLIKTRGQQVTLSCSPISGHRSVSWYQQTPGQGLQFLFEYFSETQRNKGNFPGRFSGRQFSNSRSEMNVSTLELGDSALYLCASSLLAGGNNEQFFGPGTRLTVL.

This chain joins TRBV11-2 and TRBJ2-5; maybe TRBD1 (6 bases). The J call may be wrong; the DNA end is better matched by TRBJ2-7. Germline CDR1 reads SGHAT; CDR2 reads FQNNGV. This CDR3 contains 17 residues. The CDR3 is CASSPSIGQGISYEQYF. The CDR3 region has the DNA TGTGCCAGCAGCCCATCGATCGGGCAGGGGATCAGTTACGAGCAGTACTTC.

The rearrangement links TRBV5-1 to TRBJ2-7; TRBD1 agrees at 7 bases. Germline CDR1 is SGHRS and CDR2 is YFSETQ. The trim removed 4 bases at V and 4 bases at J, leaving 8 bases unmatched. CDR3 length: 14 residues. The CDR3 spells CASSPRDSKYEQYF. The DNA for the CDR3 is TGCGCCAGCAGCCCCCGGGACAGCAAATACGAGCAGTACTTC.

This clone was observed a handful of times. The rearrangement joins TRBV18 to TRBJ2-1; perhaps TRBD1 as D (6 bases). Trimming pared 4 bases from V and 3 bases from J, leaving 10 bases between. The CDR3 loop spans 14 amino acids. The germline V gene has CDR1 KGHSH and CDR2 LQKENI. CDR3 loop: CASSRSGDYNEQFF. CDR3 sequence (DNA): TGTGCCAGCTCACGGTCAGGGGACTACAATGAGCAGTTCTTC. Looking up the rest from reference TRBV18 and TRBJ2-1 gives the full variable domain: NAGVMQNPRHLVRRRGQEARLRCSPMKGHSHVYWYRQLPEEGLKFMVYLQKENIIDESGMPKERFSAEFPKEGPSILRIQQVVRGDSAAYFCASSRSGDYNEQFFGPGTRLTVL.

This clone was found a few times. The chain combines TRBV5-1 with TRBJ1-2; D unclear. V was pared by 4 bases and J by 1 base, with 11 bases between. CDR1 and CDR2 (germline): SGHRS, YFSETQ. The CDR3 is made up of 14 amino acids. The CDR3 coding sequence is TGCGCCAGCAGCGCCACCGGGGTTAACTATGGCTACACCTTC. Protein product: CASSATGVNYGYTF.

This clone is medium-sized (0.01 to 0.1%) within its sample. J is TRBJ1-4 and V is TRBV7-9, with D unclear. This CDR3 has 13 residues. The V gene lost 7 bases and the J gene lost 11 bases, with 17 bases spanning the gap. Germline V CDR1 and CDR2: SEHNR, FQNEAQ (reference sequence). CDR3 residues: CASTRVVGEKLFF. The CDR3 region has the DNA TGTGCCAGCACCCGAGTTGTCGGTGAGAAACTGTTTTTT. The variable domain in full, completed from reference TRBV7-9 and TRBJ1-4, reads DTGVSQNPRHKITKRGQNVTFRCDPISEHNRLYWYRQTLGQGPEFLTYFQNEAQLEKSRLLSDRFSAERPKGSFSTLEIQRTEQGDSAMYLCASTRVVGEKLFFGSGTQLSVL.

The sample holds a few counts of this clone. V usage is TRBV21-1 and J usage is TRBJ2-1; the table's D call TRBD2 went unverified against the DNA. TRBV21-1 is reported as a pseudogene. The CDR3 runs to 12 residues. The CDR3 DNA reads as TGTGCCAGGAACCCAAACGGGACTTGGGAGTTCTTC. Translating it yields CARNPNGTWEFF.

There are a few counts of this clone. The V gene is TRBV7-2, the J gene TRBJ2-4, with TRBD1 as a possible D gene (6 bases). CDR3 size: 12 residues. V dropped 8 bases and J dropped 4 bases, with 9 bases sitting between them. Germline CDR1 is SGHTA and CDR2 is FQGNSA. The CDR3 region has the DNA TGTGCCAGCGGACAGCCGAAAAACATTCAGTACTTC. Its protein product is CASGQPKNIQYF.

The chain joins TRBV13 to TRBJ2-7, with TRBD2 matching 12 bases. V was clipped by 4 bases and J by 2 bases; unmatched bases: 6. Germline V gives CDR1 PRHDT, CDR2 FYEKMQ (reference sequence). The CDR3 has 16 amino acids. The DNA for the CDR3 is TGTGCCAGCAGCTCCTGGACTAGCGGGGAGACCTACGAGCAGTACTTC. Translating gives CASSSWTSGETYEQYF.

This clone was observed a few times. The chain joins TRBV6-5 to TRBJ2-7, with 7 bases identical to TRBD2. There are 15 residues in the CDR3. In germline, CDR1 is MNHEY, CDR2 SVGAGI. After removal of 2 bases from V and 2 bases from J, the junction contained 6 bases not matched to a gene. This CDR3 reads CASSYVVAGTYEQYF. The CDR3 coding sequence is TGTGCCAGCAGTTACGTGGTAGCGGGTACCTACGAGCAGTACTTC.

This CDR3 reads CASRAVYGYTF. CDR3 DNA sequence: TGTGCCAGTAGGGCCGTCTATGGCTACACCTTC. The V and J genes are TRBV19 and TRBJ1-2, with D uncertain. V was shortened by 6 bases and J by 4 bases, with 6 bases between the two germline ends. Germline V gene sequence: CDR1 LNHDA, CDR2 SQIVND (reference sequence). CDR3 length: 11 residues.

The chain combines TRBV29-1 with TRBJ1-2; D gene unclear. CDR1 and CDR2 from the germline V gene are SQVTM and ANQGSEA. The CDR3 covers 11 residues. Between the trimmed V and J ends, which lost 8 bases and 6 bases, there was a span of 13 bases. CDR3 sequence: CSILGPDGYTF. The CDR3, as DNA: TGCAGCATCCTAGGTCCGGATGGCTACACCTTC.